The sequence of this T cell receptor (beta chain) was determined in a study of cytomegalovirus exposure and HLA in healthy donors. PCR was performed using 60 Vbeta and 13 Jbeta primers. Profiled with immunoSEQ multiplex PCR; TCRdb holds only in-frame clones, not every one. The profile shows about 100,000 clones, more than 75% of them singletons. CDR3 length equals 14 residues. Germline CDR1 reads WSHSY; CDR2 reads SAAADI. V shed 7 bases, J shed 4 bases, and the junction held 9 bases outside the gene matches. This TCR came from a woman in her sixties in good health and CMV-seronegative. The chain recombines TRBV10-2 with TRBJ1-2; 7 nucleotides agree with TRBD1. The source material was PBMCs. The CDR3 nucleotides are TGCGCCAGCAAAGGGACAGAGTCCTTCTATGGCTACACCTTC. Residues: CASKGTESFYGYTF.